This TCR beta chain was captured by sequencing in a study of T cell responses to AZD1222 COVID-19 vaccine. Repertoires were generated with immunoSEQ multiplex PCR, while TCRdb's copy carries only in-frame clones and drops some. The profile shows around 180,000 clones, about nine tenths of them singletons. This CDR3 region has 16 residues. This sequence joins TRBV21-1 and TRBJ2-7; the listed D gene, TRBD1, was not tested against the DNA. TRBV21-1 is labeled a pseudogene. The sequence came from an adult in good health. The source was peripheral blood, collected on day 0 of AZD1222 vaccination. The CDR3 here is CASSKVVGTGVYEQYF. The CDR3 DNA is TGTGCCAGCAGCAAAGTTGTAGGGACAGGGGTTTACGAGCAGTACTTC.